Following are 3 T cell receptor beta chains from one sample sequenced in a study of OX40 agonist ivuxolimab in advanced cancers. Sequencing was performed with immunoSEQ multiplex PCR; in TCRdb, only in-frame clones are kept and a portion is missing. The top ten clones hold 3.5% to 4.5% of a sample with tens of thousands of clones, approximately 90% of them seen once. Sequenced here: CD4+ or CD8+ T cells sorted from blood, sampled in a trial of the OX40 agonist ivuxolimab. These receptors all come from an adult with an advanced solid tumor such as melanoma, head and neck, liver or kidney cancer.

V is TRBV7-2 and J is TRBJ2-1; D is unclear. CDR1 and CDR2 (germline): SGHTA, FQGNSA. This CDR3 has 13 residues. V was trimmed by 0 bases and J by 9 bases, leaving 9 bases between them. The CDR3 here is CASSLALRSEQFF. CDR3 coding DNA: TGTGCCAGCAGCTTAGCACTGCGCAGTGAGCAGTTCTTC.

The chain uses TRBV2 and TRBJ2-7; TRBD2 matches at 9 bases. Germline V gene data show CDR1 as SNHLY and CDR2 as FYNNEI. The CDR3 runs to 15 residues. V shed 2 bases and J 0 bases; nucleotides not matched to a gene: 2. The chain's CDR3 is CASSELAGTSYEQYF. CDR3 DNA sequence: TGTGCCAGCAGTGAACTAGCGGGGACCTCCTACGAGCAGTACTTC.

The V and J genes are TRBV28 and TRBJ2-3, with a possible D match to TRBD1 (5 bases). Germline loops: CDR1 MDHEN, CDR2 SYDVKM. The V and J ends lost 4 bases and 0 bases respectively, with 11 bases between them. The CDR3 contains 15 residues. The CDR3 nucleotides are TGTGCCAGCAGTTCTTGGGGCGTTAGCACAGATACGCAGTATTTT. The encoded protein is CASSSWGVSTDTQYF.